One and the same sample provided the 19 T cell receptor beta chains below, sequenced in a study of control samples from healthy donors and cancer patients. Method: immunoSEQ multiplex PCR; TCRdb's copy keeps in-frame clones and lacks some. The sample shows tens of thousands of clones, roughly 92% of them seen only once. Sequences were obtained from blood. All receptors come from a man aged 25 to 40 in good health.

The V gene is TRBV24-1, the J gene TRBJ2-1, with 10 bases fitting TRBD2. The CDR3 consists of 14 residues. The J segment lost 12 bases and the V segment lost 3 bases, leaving 7 bases of the junction unmatched. Germline V gene sequence: CDR1 KGHDR, CDR2 SFDVKD. The CDR3 DNA sequence: TGTGCCACCAGTGATACTAGCGGGGACCTAGGGCAGTTCTTC. Its protein product is CATSDTSGDLGQFF.

The chain couples TRBV9 to TRBJ2-2; 8 bases fit TRBD1. In germline, CDR1 is SGDLS, CDR2 YYNGEE. V lost 4 bases and J lost 6; bases outside the gene matches: 2. The CDR3 is 13 residues long. The CDR3 protein is CASSSGGPGELFF. The DNA for the CDR3 is TGTGCCAGCAGCTCAGGGGGCCCCGGGGAGCTGTTTTTT.

The gene calls are TRBV14 and TRBJ2-6; 7 nucleotides agree with TRBD1. The ends lost 0 bases at V and 0 bases at J; junction bases unmatched: 5. The CDR3 is made up of 18 amino acids. Per germline, CDR1 SGHDN and CDR2 FVKESK. CDR3 amino acids: CASSQEQGWISGANVLTF. CDR3 DNA: TGTGCCAGCAGCCAAGAACAGGGGTGGATCTCTGGGGCCAACGTCCTGACTTTC.

The rearrangement links TRBV19 to TRBJ1-5; maybe TRBD1 (6 bases). V was pared by 5 bases and J by 3 bases, with 11 bases between. Looked up from germline, CDR1 is LNHDA and CDR2 is SQIVND (reference sequence). This CDR3 contains 14 residues. CDR3 DNA sequence: TGTGCCAGTAGTCGGACAGCCATCAATCAGCCCCAGCATTTT. It specifies CASSRTAINQPQHF.

CDR3 loop: CASSDLGELNTEAFF. CDR3 nucleotides: TGCGCCAGCAGCGACTTGGGGGAACTGAACACTGAAGCTTTCTTT. The rearrangement joins TRBV4-1 to TRBJ1-1, with a possible D match to TRBD1 (5 bases). Per the germline V gene, CDR1 is MGHRA and CDR2 is YSYEKL. Trimming cost V 5 bases and J 0 bases, with 13 bases left between them. The CDR3 totals 15 residues.

The genes are TRBV29-1 and TRBJ2-5, with D tentatively TRBD1 (5 bases). CDR1 is SQVTM, CDR2 ANQGSEA, per germline. V shed 6 bases and J shed 7 bases, with 12 bases lying between them. This CDR3 spans 11 amino acids. CDR3 sequence reads: CSVQADGTQYF. For the CDR3, the DNA is TGCAGCGTACAGGCGGATGGGACCCAGTACTTC.

V usage is TRBV3-1 (or the pseudogene TRBV3-2) and J usage is TRBJ2-7; tentative D call: TRBD1 (5 bases). V lost 5 bases, J lost 4 bases, and 6 bases lay in between. The CDR3 extends over 11 amino acids. Germline loops: CDR1 LGHDT, CDR2 YNNKEL (reference sequence). The CDR3 loop is CASSDRYEQYF. The CDR3 DNA sequence: TGTGCCAGCAGCGACAGATACGAGCAGTACTTC.

V gene TRBV5-4 combines with J gene TRBJ2-7, with a weak D call TRBD1 (7 bases). The germline V gene has CDR1 SGHNT and CDR2 YYREEE (reference sequence). The V gene lost 2 bases and the J gene lost 4 bases, with 13 bases spanning the gap. The CDR3 loop spans 14 amino acids. The CDR3 DNA reads TGTGCCAGCAGCTTACAGGGGCGGGGATACGAGCAGTACTTC. It translates to CASSLQGRGYEQYF.

The chain recombines TRBV6-2 or TRBV6-3 with TRBJ2-1; either TRBD1 or TRBD2 may fit D (5 bases each). The V and J ends lost 2 bases and 1 base respectively, with 9 bases between them. CDR3 size: 15 residues. In germline, CDR1 is MNHEY, CDR2 SVGEGT. CDR3: CASSYTGGSYNEQFF. CDR3 nucleotides: TGTGCCAGCAGTTACACTGGGGGTTCCTACAATGAGCAGTTCTTC.

The J gene is TRBJ1-4, the V gene TRBV10-3, with 7 bases fitting TRBD1. Trimming removed 3 bases from V and 1 base from J; junction bases left unmatched: 2. The CDR3 spans 15 residues. Germline V gene data show CDR1 as ENHRY and CDR2 as SYGVKD. CDR3 nucleotide sequence: TGTGCCATCAGTGAACCAGGGGGAACTAATGAAAAACTGTTTTTT. Translation gives CAISEPGGTNEKLFF.

The count of this clone is one. This chain connects TRBV14 to TRBJ1-6; the D is unclear. V lost 4 bases and J lost 14, with 12 bases in between. The length of the CDR3 is 12 residues. Germline CDR1 reads SGHDN; CDR2 reads FVKESK. DNA of the CDR3: TGTGCCAGCAGCCTATACCCCGGGACCCTCCACTTT. Residues: CASSLYPGTLHF.

For the CDR3, the DNA is TGTGCCAGCAGCTCGCAGGACTGGGGGCGGGATGAGCAGTTCTTC. It yields the protein CASSSQDWGRDEQFF. J is TRBJ2-1 and V is TRBV5-5, with a weak D call TRBD1 (6 bases). Trimming left V 3 bases short and J 8 bases short, with 18 bases between. The CDR3 is 15 amino acids. Germline CDR1 reads SGHKS; CDR2 reads YYEKEE (reference sequence).

The chain is built from TRBV21-1 and TRBJ2-7. TRBV21-1 is assigned pseudogene status. This CDR3 spans 12 amino acids. CDR3 in DNA: TGTGCCAGCATAGGATCCCCCTACGAGCAGTACTTC. Its protein is CASIGSPYEQYF.

The chain recombines TRBV2 with TRBJ1-1, with D perhaps matching TRBD1 (5 bases). The CDR3 has 16 residues. The germline V gene has CDR1 SNHLY and CDR2 FYNNEI. Trimming shortened V by 5 bases and J by 4 bases, and 20 bases separated the two germline ends. The CDR3 sequence is CASSPPSTPQGTEAFF. The CDR3 DNA reads as TGTGCCAGCAGTCCACCTAGTACCCCCCAGGGCACTGAAGCTTTCTTT.

CDR3 DNA sequence: TGTGCCAGCAGCTTAGGCGCGGGGCGGAATTCACCCCTCCACTTT. Amino acids: CASSLGAGRNSPLHF. The chain employs TRBV11-3 and TRBJ1-6, with D possibly TRBD1 on 5 matching bases. Trimming shortened V by 1 base and J by 7 bases, and 11 bases separated the two germline ends. The CDR3 runs 15 residues. Germline CDR1 and CDR2: SGHNT and YENEEA.

The chain combines TRBV6-2 or TRBV6-3 with TRBJ1-4; D remains ambiguous. With 5 bases removed from V and 6 bases from J, the gap between germline ends came to 10 bases. Germline CDR1 MNHEY, CDR2 SVGEGT. CDR3 length equals 13 residues. CDR3 amino acids: CASSKSGDEKLFF. The CDR3 bases are TGTGCCAGCAGTAAAAGTGGAGATGAAAAACTGTTTTTT.

The chain carries TRBV6-1 and TRBJ1-1; unclear D gene. This CDR3 spans 13 amino acids. The germline V gene encodes CDR1 MNHNS and CDR2 SASEGT. The V and J ends lost 2 bases and 3 bases respectively, with 7 bases between them. The CDR3 sequence: CASSEWAYTEAFF. The CDR3 nucleotides read TGTGCCAGCAGTGAATGGGCGTACACTGAAGCTTTCTTT.

The chain has TRBV30 and TRBJ2-1; D gene unclear. The germline CDR1 and CDR2 sequences are GTSNPN and SVGIG (reference sequence). V was shortened by 2 bases and J by 6 bases, with 11 bases between the two germline ends. This CDR3 has 13 residues. The CDR3 DNA reads as TGTGCCTGGAGTATGAATGTCGGCAATGAGCAGTTCTTC. As protein: CAWSMNVGNEQFF.

The chain carries TRBV3-1 (or the pseudogene TRBV3-2) and TRBJ2-4; 9 bases are shared with TRBD1. V gave up 8 bases and J gave up 9 bases; unmatched junction bases: 8. The CDR3 covers 13 residues. From germline, CDR1 is LGHDT and CDR2 YNNKEL (reference sequence). CDR3 coding DNA: TGTGCCAGCGGAGGGACAGGGTTCGCCATTCAGTACTTC. Protein sequence: CASGGTGFAIQYF.